These T cell receptor beta chains were read from a single sample in a study of radiation and T cells in renal cell carcinoma. Clones were read by immunoSEQ multiplex PCR, and TCRdb kept only the in-frame ones, dropping some. Here the sample spans under 150,000 clones, about 81% being singletons. The sequences come from blood, collected from a patient whose treatment included radiotherapy and nephrectomy. All receptors come from a woman in her sixties or seventies with renal cell carcinoma. Both conserved end residues are part of each CDR3. A D gene is named only where the DNA matches it firmly. Some rows have no size entry. The others give once, few or many, or a class for an expanded clone.

J	size	V	D	DNA	CDR3
TRBJ1-4	-	TRBV5-1	-	TGCGCCAGCAGCGTCGCCGGGACAACTAATGAAAAACTGTTTTTT	CASSVAGTTNEKLFF
TRBJ1-1	-	TRBV9	-	TGTGCCAGCAGCGTAGACCATACGAACACTGAAGCTTTCTTT	CASSVDHTNTEAFF
TRBJ2-7	-	TRBV10-3	-	TGTGCCATCAGTGAGTCCCAGTCCATCTACGAGCAGTACTTC	CAISESQSIYEQYF
TRBJ2-5	-	TRBV19	-	TGTGCCAGTAGTATCTGGGGCGAGACCCAGTACTTC	CASSIWGETQYF
TRBJ1-1	-	TRBV9	-	TGTGCCAGCAGCGTAGACCCTGGACACAACACTGAAGCTTTCTTT	CASSVDPGHNTEAFF
TRBJ2-1	once	TRBV9	-	TGTGCCAGCAGCGTAGTACAGGGCGGTGAGCAGTTCTTC	CASSVVQGGEQFF
TRBJ1-2	-	TRBV5-4	-	TGTGCCAGCAGCCCCAAGACAGTTGCCTATGGCTACACCTTC	CASSPKTVAYGYTF
TRBJ1-1	-	TRBV19	-	TGTGCCAGTAGGTCGGGTGGGGCCACTGAAGCTTTCTTT	CASRSGGATEAFF
TRBJ2-7	-	TRBV5-4	-	TGTGCCAGCAGCTTGAAGACAGGTTCAACCTACGAGCAGTACTTC	CASSLKTGSTYEQYF
TRBJ2-2	-	TRBV7-9	TRBD2	TGTGCCAGCAGCTTACCGACTAGCCAGAACACCGGGGAGCTGTTTTTT	CASSLPTSQNTGELFF
TRBJ2-1	-	TRBV4-1	TRBD1	TGCGCCAGCAGCCTCCGACAGGGGGACAATGAGCAGTTCTTC	CASSLRQGDNEQFF
TRBJ2-3	-	TRBV5-1	-	TGCGCCAGCAGCTCAACTCGGGGGAGCACAGATACGCAGTATTTT	CASSSTRGSTDTQYF
TRBJ2-3	-	TRBV7-9	-	TGTGCCAGCAGCTTAGATACGCAGTATTTT	CASSLDTQYF
TRBJ2-7	-	TRBV6-6	-	TGTGCCAGCAGCTCCGGCTATGGGTCCCACTACGAGCAGTACTTC	CASSSGYGSHYEQYF
TRBJ2-3	-	TRBV11-3	-	TGTGCCAGCAGCCAAGGGCCTGCAGATACGCAGTATTTT	CASSQGPADTQYF
TRBJ1-1	-	TRBV11-2	-	TGTGCCAGCAGCTTAGATCGCGGCAGCCTGAACACTGAAGCTTTCTTT	CASSLDRGSLNTEAFF
TRBJ2-7	-	TRBV7-9	TRBD1	TGTGCCAGCAGCTCCCGGACAGGCAGCTACGAGCAGTACTTC	CASSSRTGSYEQYF
TRBJ1-2	-	TRBV14	TRBD1	TGTGCCAGCAGCCCAGCAGGGACAGGAGTCTATGGCTACACCTTC	CASSPAGTGVYGYTF
TRBJ2-1	-	TRBV10-3	-	TGTGCCATCAGTGGCGAGGGGCTATCCTACAATGAGCAGTTCTTC	CAISGEGLSYNEQFF
TRBJ1-3	-	TRBV7-9	TRBD1	TGTGCCAGCAGCTTAGGGGACAGGGCTGAAGCTGGAAACACCATATATTTT	CASSLGDRAEAGNTIYF
TRBJ1-2	-	TRBV7-9	TRBD1	TGTGCCAGCAGCCCGACAGGGGGAGGAGGCTACACCTTC	CASSPTGGGGYTF
TRBJ2-7	-	TRBV10-3	TRBD1	TGTGCCACCAATGGGGACAGGGCCGCGGAGCAGTACTTC	CATNGDRAAEQYF
TRBJ1-1	few	TRBV4-2	-	TGTGCCAGCAGCCAAGGAGACAGGACGAACACTGAAGCTTTCTTT	CASSQGDRTNTEAFF
TRBJ2-1	-	TRBV9	-	TGTGCCAGCAGCGTAGACCCTTCCTACAATGAGCAGTTCTTC	CASSVDPSYNEQFF
TRBJ1-1	few	TRBV5-4	-	TGTGCCAGCAGCTTGGGTTGGAACACTGAAGCTTTCTTT	CASSLGWNTEAFF
TRBJ1-2	-	TRBV4-2	-	TGTGCCAGCAGCCAAGATGCGGAGGAAGCTAACTATGGCTACACCTTC	CASSQDAEEANYGYTF
TRBJ2-1	-	TRBV5-6	TRBD2	TGTGCCAGCAGCCGGGTGGGGCCTAGCGGGAGCGTATACAATGAGCAGTTCTTC	CASSRVGPSGSVYNEQFF
TRBJ1-1	-	TRBV28	TRBD1	TGTGCCAGCAGTTCCTCCGGGACAGGGAAACGTGAAGCTTTCTTT	CASSSSGTGKREAFF
TRBJ1-1	-	TRBV4-1	-	TGCGCCAGCAGCCAGAAGGTCCGTGCCACTGAAGCTTTCTTT	CASSQKVRATEAFF
TRBJ1-5	-	TRBV4-1	-	TGCGCCAGCAGCCAAGATGCCCGGCAGCCCCAGCATTTT	CASSQDARQPQHF
TRBJ2-7	-	TRBV6-1	-	TGTGCCAGCAGTGACCCGGGTACCTACGAGCAGTACTTC	CASSDPGTYEQYF
TRBJ2-3	-	TRBV9	TRBD2	TGTGCCAGCAGCGTAGTAGCGGGACGGGCGGATACGCAGTATTTT	CASSVVAGRADTQYF
TRBJ2-2	-	TRBV9	TRBD1	TGTGCCAGCAGCAGGGGGCCGAACACCGGGGAGCTGTTTTTT	CASSRGPNTGELFF
TRBJ2-3	-	TRBV6-6	-	TGTGCCAGCTCGGCTAGCTTGAGCACAGATACGCAGTATTTT	CASSASLSTDTQYF
TRBJ1-4	-	TRBV11-2	-	TGTGCCAGCAGCTTTGGTTTATTCGAAAAACTGTTTTTT	CASSFGLFEKLFF
TRBJ1-2	-	TRBV27	-	TGTGCCAGCAGGGTCGGGGGGCAGGGCTACACCTTC	CASRVGGQGYTF
TRBJ2-7	-	TRBV15	TRBD1	TGTGCCACCAGCAGATCTAGACAGGGGGCTTCCGAGCAGTACTTC	CATSRSRQGASEQYF
TRBJ2-1	once	TRBV6-5	-	TGTGCCAGCAGCCCTGGACTTCTGGGCAGGAATGAGCAGTTCTTC	CASSPGLLGRNEQFF
TRBJ2-3	-	TRBV2	TRBD2	TGTGCCAGCATGGGGACTAGCGGGGGGTTTCGATCAGATACGCAGTATTTT	CASMGTSGGFRSDTQYF
TRBJ2-3	once	TRBV5-4	-	TGTGCCAGCAGCTTGGGGTCGCTTGGCACAGATACGCAGTATTTT	CASSLGSLGTDTQYF
TRBJ1-5	-	TRBV11-2	TRBD1	TGTGCCAGCAGCTTAGCAGGGGGCGGCAATCAGCCCCAGCATTTT	CASSLAGGGNQPQHF
TRBJ1-2	-	TRBV5-4	-	TGTGCCAGCAGCAGGTTTGAAGGGGACGGTGGCTACACCTTC	CASSRFEGDGGYTF
TRBJ2-7	-	TRBV5-6	-	TGTGCCAGCAGCTTCGGACGACCAGCCTACGAGCAGTACTTC	CASSFGRPAYEQYF
TRBJ1-6	-	TRBV6-5	TRBD1	TGTGCCAGCAGTTACGGACAGGGGAGGACACCCCTCCACTTT	CASSYGQGRTPLHF
TRBJ1-5	-	TRBV30	-	TGTGCCTGGAGTGTAGGAGCCTGGGACCAGCCCCAGCATTTT	CAWSVGAWDQPQHF
TRBJ2-7	-	TRBV4-1	TRBD1	TGCGCCAGCAGCCAGGGGACAGGGCCCCTCTACGAGCAGTACTTC	CASSQGTGPLYEQYF
TRBJ2-7	few	TRBV2	-	TGTGCCAGCAAGGTCAACTCCTACGAGCAGTACTTC	CASKVNSYEQYF
TRBJ2-7	-	TRBV7-8	TRBD1	TGTGCCAGCAGCCCAGGACAGGGCGCAACCTACGAGCAGTACTTC	CASSPGQGATYEQYF
TRBJ1-4	medium-sized	TRBV19	-	TGTGCCAGTAGTATATGGGGAACTAATGAAAAACTGTTTTTT	CASSIWGTNEKLFF
TRBJ2-5	-	TRBV10-3	-	TGTGCCATCAGTGTAGGTGATCAAGAGACCCAGTACTTC	CAISVGDQETQYF
TRBJ1-5	once	TRBV5-6	-	TGTGCCAGCAGCTTGTCTAGCAATCAGCCCCAGCATTTT	CASSLSSNQPQHF
TRBJ1-2	-	TRBV4-3	TRBD1	TGCGCCAGCAGCCATGACCTCCGGGACAGACCCTATGGCTACACCTTC	CASSHDLRDRPYGYTF
TRBJ1-1	-	TRBV28	-	TGTGCCAGCAGTGGGGGGTCGAACACTGAAGCTTTCTTT	CASSGGSNTEAFF
TRBJ1-4	-	TRBV19	-	TGTGCCAGTACCAATCGAGGAGGGCCGGATGAAAAACTGTTTTTT	CASTNRGGPDEKLFF